The clone carrying this T cell receptor beta chain showed up just a few times. This CDR3 comprises 14 residues. Germline CDR1 LNHDA, CDR2 SQIVND (reference sequence). V gave up 5 bases and J gave up 1 base, with 11 bases separating them. This specimen comes from a study of blood T cell repertoires in COVID-19. Study context: Samples came from the United States, Italy and Spain, spanning acute and convalescent COVID-19. PBMCs, B-cell-depleted T cells, or T cells were the source of the cDNA or gDNA that made up the material.

Authors' data handling: The assay estimated nucleated cells by amplifying reference gene primers. Measured with immunoSEQ multiplex PCR; TCRdb has only the in-frame clones, and not every one. Clonal size and the V and J genes are those of that table, whereas D and trimming came from the DNA. The table lists about 230,000 clones, 80% to 85% of them singletons. The sequence was collected from a man between 35 and 55 years old with acute or convalescent COVID-19. Specimen: peripheral blood. V usage is TRBV19 and J usage is TRBJ1-1; D is perhaps TRBD1 (6 bases). The CDR3 DNA reads as TGTGCCAGTAGTTTACAGGGACAGAACACTGAAGCTTTCTTT. Its translation is CASSLQGQNTEAFF.